These 12 T cell receptor beta chains came from one sample sequenced in a study of metastatic and nonmetastatic thyroid tumors. Each patient went into thyroid surgery without having received any treatment. TCRdb reprocessed the PCR reads using MiXCR. The table includes about 43,000 clones, about 3.3% detected once. The sample comprised blood. The receptors here all came from a female donor with papillary thyroid cancer or a benign thyroid nodule (not recorded which). Some clones in this sample may be carry-over from other donors' samples.

The V gene is TRBV15, the J gene TRBJ2-1, with TRBD2 identical over 10 bases. Germline assignment: CDR1 LNHNV and CDR2 YYDKDF (reference sequence). This CDR3 comprises 18 residues. V gave up 5 bases and J gave up 0 bases; unmatched junction bases: 10. The CDR3 sequence: CATSGLAGGKLSYNEQFF. The CDR3, as DNA: TGTGCCACCAGCGGCTTAGCGGGGGGAAAACTCTCCTACAATGAGCAGTTCTTC.

This clone came up many times. The chain carries TRBV14 and TRBJ2-5, with D unresolved. Germline-derived CDR1 and CDR2 are SGHDN and FVKESK. This CDR3 spans 14 amino acids. V was trimmed by 1 base and J by 7 bases, leaving 13 bases between them. CDR3 sequence: CASSQGLRSVTQYF. As DNA, the CDR3 is TGTGCCAGCAGCCAAGGTCTACGGTCGGTGACCCAGTACTTC. Combining the CDR3 with reference TRBV14 and TRBJ2-5 gives the whole variable domain EAGVTQFPSHSVIEKGQTVTLRCDPISGHDNLYWYRRVMGKEIKFLLHFVKESKQDESGMPNNRFLAERTGGTYSTLKVQPAELEDSGVYFCASSQGLRSVTQYFGPGTRLLVL.

In regard to this clone: A read error may be the cause here, since a much bigger clone is one base away. It is likely a read error, because the conserved phenylalanine at the end of the CDR3 is missing. In the same sample, other DNA sequences code for this CDR3. This CDR3 reads CASSRGLREETQYS. CDR3 bases: TGCGCCAGTAGCAGGGGACTTAGGGAAGAGACCCAGTACTCC. The rearrangement joins TRBV4-1 to TRBJ2-5; possibly TRBD1 or TRBD2 for D (6 bases each). Per the germline V gene, CDR1 is MGHRA and CDR2 is YSYEKL. The CDR3 runs 14 residues. V was cut by 9 bases and J by 3 bases, with 17 bases left in between.

This clone was recorded a few times. This chain connects TRBV6-1 to TRBJ2-3; no firm D call. The CDR3 has 13 residues. The germline CDR1 and CDR2 sequences are MNHNS and SASEGT. The V end lost 3 bases, the J end lost 6 bases, and 10 bases lay between the germline ends. The CDR3, as DNA: TGTGCCAGCAGTGAGAACTACGGGGATACGCAGTATTTT. It yields the protein CASSENYGDTQYF.

This clone has only a few counts. The rearrangement joins TRBV15 to TRBJ2-2; no clear D gene. Germline V gene data show CDR1 as LNHNV and CDR2 as YYDKDF (reference sequence). Trimming pared 0 bases from V and 6 bases from J, leaving 5 bases between. There are 13 residues in the CDR3. The chain's CDR3 is CATSRDPPGELFF. DNA of the CDR3: TGTGCCACCAGCAGAGATCCGCCCGGGGAGCTGTTTTTT.

This clone came up many times. The V gene is TRBV27, the J gene TRBJ1-5, with TRBD1 matching over 7 bases. The CDR3 is made up of 13 amino acids. The germline V gene encodes CDR1 MNHEY and CDR2 SMNVEV (reference sequence). Trimming took 6 bases from V and 5 from J; bases not matched to a gene: 4. The CDR3 here is CASRGGEYQPQHF. The CDR3 DNA follows: TGTGCCAGCAGAGGGGGCGAATATCAGCCCCAGCATTTT.

This sequence joins TRBV6-1 and TRBJ2-1; TRBD2 aligns across 11 bases. Trimming removed 5 bases from V and 2 bases from J; junction bases left unmatched: 2. From germline, CDR1 is MNHNS and CDR2 SASEGT. This CDR3 spans 15 amino acids. The CDR3 protein is CASSQTSGTYNEQFF. CDR3 nucleotide sequence: TGTGCCAGCAGTCAGACTAGCGGGACCTACAATGAGCAGTTCTTC.

The chain links TRBV28 to TRBJ2-1; 9 nucleotides line up with TRBD2. J gave up 5 bases and V 6 bases, and 8 bases lay outside the gene matches. Germline assignment: CDR1 MDHEN and CDR2 SYDVKM. The CDR3 runs 15 residues. This CDR3 reads CASRLLAGPNNEQFF. The DNA of the CDR3 is TGTGCCAGCAGGTTGCTAGCGGGACCAAACAATGAGCAGTTCTTC.

Of note for this clone: A read error may account for a junction end that differs from germline. The V and J genes are TRBV19 and TRBJ2-1; no firm D call. This CDR3 region has 13 residues. CDR1 and CDR2 (germline): LNHDA, SQIVND (reference sequence). The CDR3 region is CPSSTWHHNEQFF. The CDR3 nucleotides read TGTCCCAGTAGTACATGGCACCACAATGAGCAGTTCTTC.

This clone has ten or more counts. Here the CDR3 reads CASSGRLGTGELFF. CDR3 nucleotide sequence: TGTGCCAGCAGTGGGCGTTTGGGCACCGGGGAGCTGTTTTTT. The rearrangement uses TRBV6-1 and TRBJ2-2; D uncertain. CDR3 length: 14 residues. Trimming left V 4 bases short and J 4 bases short, with 10 bases between. Germline-derived CDR1 and CDR2 are MNHNS and SASEGT.

The sample holds many counts of this clone. Different DNA sequences within this sample yield the same CDR3. The chain combines TRBV6-4 with TRBJ2-2; 7 bases are shared with TRBD2. Trimming cost V 8 bases and J 3 bases; bases outside gene matches: 6. The CDR3 extends over 14 amino acids. Germline V gene lookup returns CDR1 MRHNA and CDR2 SNTAGT. CDR3 sequence reads: CASQAGDDTGELFF. The CDR3, as DNA: TGTGCCAGCCAGGCGGGGGATGACACCGGGGAGCTGTTTTTT.

This clone was counted a few times. The genes are TRBV24-1 and TRBJ2-5; D is ambiguous. With 0 bases removed from V and 0 bases from J, the gap between germline ends came to 7 bases. The CDR3 runs to 15 residues. Germline lookup yields CDR1 KGHDR and CDR2 SFDVKD. CDR3 region: CATSDLAHDQETQYF. As DNA, the CDR3 is TGTGCCACCAGTGATTTGGCACACGACCAAGAGACCCAGTACTTC.